Each of the 29 T cell receptor beta chains below was sequenced from the same sample in a study of graft-versus-host responses after intestinal transplantation. The assay was immunoSEQ multiplex PCR, and TCRdb's table has in-frame clones only and misses some. This table has 88,000 or so clones, roughly 88% appearing once. No antigens are known for them. Specimen: unstimulated CD4+ T cells sorted from spleen or lymph node cells, collected before intestinal transplant. The receptor set was obtained from a human donor who received an intestinal transplant.

The V and J genes are TRBV18 and TRBJ1-4; TRBD1 agrees at 9 bases. This CDR3 spans 16 amino acids. CDR1 and CDR2 from the germline V gene are KGHSH and LQKENI. V trimming: 4 bases; J trimming: 3 bases; junction bases outside the gene matches: 6. In DNA form, the CDR3 reads TGTGCCAGCTCACTAGACAGGGGGAAGCCTAATGAAAAACTGTTTTTT. Amino acid sequence: CASSLDRGKPNEKLFF.

The V gene is TRBV5-1, the J gene TRBJ1-1; D perhaps matches TRBD1 (5 bases). Germline V CDR1 and CDR2: SGHRS, YFSETQ. Trimming shortened V by 1 base and J by 1 base, and 5 bases separated the two germline ends. This CDR3 comprises 13 residues. CDR3 sequence reads: CASSLTGNTEAFF. DNA for the CDR3: TGCGCCAGCAGCTTGACAGGGAACACTGAAGCTTTCTTT.

The V call is TRBV11-2, the J call TRBJ2-7, with 14 bases aligning to TRBD2. Losses at the gene ends were 6 bases for V and 4 bases for J; bases not matched to a gene: 8. Germline V lookup: CDR1 SGHAT, CDR2 FQNNGV. The CDR3 has 16 residues. The chain's CDR3 is CASRQGTSGGPYEQYF. CDR3 DNA: TGTGCCAGCAGACAAGGGACTAGCGGGGGACCTTACGAGCAGTACTTC.

This clone was observed once. V and J are TRBV7-9 and TRBJ1-2; 7 nucleotides align to TRBD1. Germline lookup yields CDR1 SEHNR and CDR2 FQNEAQ (reference sequence). V lost 0 bases and J lost 6; bases outside the gene matches: 10. The CDR3 length is 16 residues. CDR3 residues: CASSLALRQGEDGYTF. CDR3 sequence (DNA): TGTGCCAGCAGCTTAGCCCTTCGGCAGGGGGAAGATGGCTACACCTTC.

The genes are TRBV2 and TRBJ2-5, with TRBD1 as a possible D gene (6 bases). The CDR3 sequence is 13 residues long. Germline assignment: CDR1 SNHLY and CDR2 FYNNEI. Trimming stripped 6 bases from V and 2 bases from J, with 10 bases between. CDR3 bases: TGTGCCAGCAGCTGGGACAAGCAAGAGACCCAGTACTTC. As protein: CASSWDKQETQYF. Together with reference TRBV2 and TRBJ2-5, the CDR3 gives the full variable domain: EPEVTQTPSHQVTQMGQEVILRCVPISNHLYFYWYRQILGQKVEFLVSFYNNEISEKSEIFDDQFSVERPDGSNFTLKIRSTKLEDSAMYFCASSWDKQETQYFGPGTRLLVL.

J is TRBJ2-7 and V is TRBV10-3; tentatively, D is TRBD2 (6 bases). This CDR3 spans 14 amino acids. Trimming took off 4 bases at V and 3 bases at J, with 13 bases between the two ends. The germline CDR1 and CDR2 sequences are ENHRY and SYGVKD. The CDR3: CAISAVAENYEQYF. In DNA, the CDR3 is TGTGCCATCAGTGCAGTAGCGGAGAACTACGAGCAGTACTTC.

This clone has just one count. The gene calls are TRBV11-2 and TRBJ1-2, with a tentative D call TRBD1 (6 bases). This CDR3 is built from 12 residues. Germline assignment: CDR1 SGHAT and CDR2 FQNNGV. Trimming stripped 5 bases from V and 8 bases from J, with 12 bases between. The CDR3 is CASSPDRGGYTF. The CDR3 DNA reads TGTGCCAGCAGCCCGGACAGAGGGGGCTACACCTTC.

The chain uses TRBV9 and TRBJ2-3, with 10 bases lining up with TRBD2. There are 17 residues in the CDR3. V dropped 0 bases and J dropped 3; count of bases not matched to a gene: 7. Per germline, CDR1 SGDLS and CDR2 YYNGEE. This chain's CDR3 is CASSVAISGGSTDTQYF. Here the CDR3 DNA reads TGTGCCAGCAGCGTAGCTATTAGCGGGGGGTCTACAGATACGCAGTATTTT.

The chain couples TRBV18 to TRBJ1-5, with no clear D. Germline CDR1 reads KGHSH; CDR2 reads LQKENI. V was cut by 4 bases and J by 1 base, with 8 bases left in between. CDR3 length: 14 amino acids. CDR3 loop: CASSQAASNQPQHF. In DNA form, the CDR3 reads TGTGCCAGCTCACAGGCGGCGAGCAATCAGCCCCAGCATTTT. Together with reference TRBV18 and TRBJ1-5, the CDR3 gives the full variable domain: NAGVMQNPRHLVRRRGQEARLRCSPMKGHSHVYWYRQLPEEGLKFMVYLQKENIIDESGMPKERFSAEFPKEGPSILRIQQVVRGDSAAYFCASSQAASNQPQHFGDGTRLSIL.

This clone appeared a single time. This chain uses TRBV12-5 with TRBJ1-1; possible D gene TRBD1, 5 bases. This CDR3 has 12 amino acids. Germline V CDR1 and CDR2: LGHNT, FRNRAP. V was cut by 6 bases and J by 11 bases, with 16 bases left in between. DNA for the CDR3: TGTGCTAGTGGCCCCGACAGAGTTGTGGCTTTCTTT. Translation: CASGPDRVVAFF.

J is TRBJ1-6 and V is TRBV18, with D perhaps TRBD1 (6 bases). The CDR3 has 14 residues. V was clipped by 6 bases and J by 9 bases, with 15 bases between them. Germline V gives CDR1 KGHSH, CDR2 LQKENI. CDR3 DNA: TGTGCCAGCTCGGCAGGGGTGATAGCTTCACCCCTCCACTTT. Translated, it gives CASSAGVIASPLHF.

The rearrangement links TRBV27 to TRBJ1-1; no definite D call. Germline CDR1 is MNHEY and CDR2 is SMNVEV (reference sequence). There are 12 residues in the CDR3. Trimming cost V 3 bases and J 10 bases, with 12 bases left between them. CDR3 protein: CASSFVGRVAFF. Here the CDR3 DNA reads TGTGCCAGCAGTTTTGTAGGGAGGGTAGCTTTCTTT.

The chain employs TRBV18 and TRBJ1-2, with 9 bases that match TRBD1. V was pared by 6 bases and J by 7 bases, with 6 bases of the junction left unmatched. Germline V CDR1 and CDR2: KGHSH, LQKENI. This CDR3 has 13 amino acids. The CDR3 coding sequence is TGTGCCAGCTCGCTGGACAGGGGTGGTGGCTACACCTTC. It encodes CASSLDRGGGYTF.

This chain joins TRBV10-3 and TRBJ1-2; D gene uncertain. CDR3 length equals 14 residues. V lost 5 bases to trimming and J lost 0 bases, with 10 bases between them. Germline CDR1 reads ENHRY; CDR2 reads SYGVKD. Here the CDR3 reads CAISRQESNYGYTF. CDR3 sequence (DNA): TGTGCCATCAGTCGACAAGAATCTAACTATGGCTACACCTTC.

This clone was detected once. The chain recombines TRBV5-6 with TRBJ2-3, with a possible D match to TRBD1 (6 bases). V was shortened by 3 bases and J by 2 bases, with 10 bases between the two germline ends. The CDR3 has 14 amino acids. Germline V lookup: CDR1 SGHDT, CDR2 YYEEEE. CDR3 sequence (DNA): TGTGCCAGCAGCTCAGGACAGTCCACAGATACGCAGTATTTT. This sequence encodes CASSSGQSTDTQYF.

The chain has TRBV27 and TRBJ2-4; TRBD2 matches at 7 bases. CDR1 is MNHEY, CDR2 SMNVEV, per germline (reference sequence). V was pared by 6 bases and J by 4 bases, with 3 bases of the junction left unmatched. This CDR3 is 13 amino acids long. CDR3: CASREGGKNIQYF. The CDR3 region has the DNA TGTGCCAGCAGGGAGGGAGGGAAAAACATTCAGTACTTC.

The V gene is TRBV6-5, the J gene TRBJ1-2; D gene ambiguous. The V and J ends lost 3 bases and 1 base respectively, with 6 bases between them. The CDR3 loop spans 13 amino acids. CDR1 is MNHEY and CDR2 is SVGAGI in the germline V gene. CDR3 DNA sequence: TGTGCCAGCAGTTATCGGGATAACTATGGCTACACCTTC. It is translated as CASSYRDNYGYTF.

Concerning this clone itself: At the DNA level, this CDR3 is encoded by other sequences in the same sample as well. The chain employs TRBV25-1 and TRBJ2-5; perhaps TRBD1 as D (5 bases). This CDR3 comprises 12 residues. Trimming stripped 4 bases from V and 7 bases from J, with 10 bases between. Germline CDR1 MGHDK, CDR2 SYGVNS. CDR3 nucleotide sequence: TGTGCCAGCAGTGTAGGGGTCGGGACCCAGTACTTC. Encoded protein: CASSVGVGTQYF.

The rearrangement uses TRBV12-5 and TRBJ2-4; D ambiguous. Germline V gene lookup returns CDR1 LGHNT and CDR2 FRNRAP. There are 14 residues in the CDR3. V was shortened by 2 bases and J by 0 bases, with 5 bases between the two germline ends. The CDR3 is CASGLTLAKNIQYF. As DNA, the CDR3 is TGTGCTAGTGGTTTGACATTAGCCAAAAACATTCAGTACTTC.

This sequence joins TRBV7-2 and TRBJ2-1, with a possible D match to TRBD2 (6 bases). V shed 3 bases and J shed 7 bases, with 7 bases lying between them. Germline values: CDR1 SGHTA, CDR2 FQGNSA. This CDR3 is built from 12 residues. CDR3 sequence (DNA): TGTGCCAGCAGCTTCCGGGGGAATGAGCAGTTCTTC. Amino acids: CASSFRGNEQFF.

The genes are TRBV29-1 and TRBJ2-3, with TRBD1 identical over 7 bases. There are 13 residues in the CDR3. With 8 bases clipped from V and 0 bases from J, the junction kept 5 bases outside the gene matches. Germline CDR1 reads SQVTM; CDR2 reads ANQGSEA. The CDR3 region is CSFRTGSTDTQYF. CDR3 bases: TGCAGCTTTAGGACAGGTAGCACAGATACGCAGTATTTT.

The gene calls are TRBV11-2 and TRBJ2-5; the match to TRBD2 covers 7 bases. With 3 bases clipped from V and 3 bases from J, the junction kept 4 bases outside the gene matches. The germline V gene encodes CDR1 SGHAT and CDR2 FQNNGV. This CDR3 comprises 14 residues. The CDR3 DNA reads as TGTGCCAGCAGCTTGGGGGGGAACAAAGAGACCCAGTACTTC. Amino acid sequence: CASSLGGNKETQYF.

In nucleotides, the CDR3 is TGTGCCAGCAGTTACGGGGACGGGACAGGTCCCTACGAGCAGTACTTC. As protein: CASSYGDGTGPYEQYF. The gene calls are TRBV6-5 and TRBJ2-7; 8 bases match TRBD1. The CDR3 has 16 amino acids. Germline values: CDR1 MNHEY, CDR2 SVGAGI. The trim removed 2 bases at V and 2 bases at J, leaving 8 bases unmatched.

The V call is TRBV4-1, the J call TRBJ1-5, with unresolved D. Germline V gene lookup returns CDR1 MGHRA and CDR2 YSYEKL. The CDR3 loop spans 15 amino acids. Between the trimmed V and J ends, which lost 0 bases and 9 bases, there was a span of 15 bases. CDR3 residues: CASSQDLANGLPQHF. The CDR3 DNA reads TGCGCCAGCAGCCAAGATCTGGCCAATGGTCTGCCCCAGCATTTT.

This clone has just one count. The V call is TRBV6-4, the J call TRBJ1-4, with D perhaps TRBD1 (5 bases). This CDR3 spans 16 amino acids. CDR1 and CDR2 (germline): MRHNA, SNTAGT. V was shortened by 1 base and J by 7 bases, with 16 bases between the two germline ends. CDR3 sequence reads: CASSDWAGPLGEKLFF. In DNA form, the CDR3 reads TGTGCCAGCAGTGACTGGGCGGGGCCCTTGGGTGAAAAACTGTTTTTT.

This chain links TRBV7-9 with TRBJ2-7; TRBD2 agrees at 9 bases. The V gene end was trimmed by 2 bases and the J gene end by 4 bases; junction bases not matched to a gene: 12. The CDR3 sequence is 17 residues long. The germline CDR1 and CDR2 sequences are SEHNR and FQNEAQ (reference sequence). This CDR3 is CASSLWGQRGVLYEQYF. The CDR3 nucleotides read TGTGCCAGCAGCTTATGGGGCCAGCGGGGGGTTTTGTACGAGCAGTACTTC.

The genes are TRBV13 and TRBJ2-1; TRBD2 aligns across 9 bases. The J segment lost 6 bases and the V segment lost 2 bases, leaving 17 bases of the junction unmatched. The V gene's germline CDR1 is PRHDT and CDR2 FYEKMQ (reference sequence). The CDR3 runs to 19 residues. The CDR3 nucleotides read TGTGCCAGCAGCTTATGGTGGGTAGGGGGACTAGCTTCGGGCAATGAGCAGTTCTTC. Translated: CASSLWWVGGLASGNEQFF.

The V call is TRBV10-1, the J call TRBJ1-1; D remains ambiguous. Per the germline V gene, CDR1 is WNHNN and CDR2 is SYGVQD (reference sequence). Trimming shortened V by 0 bases and J by 3 bases, and 11 bases separated the two germline ends. The CDR3 covers 15 residues. The CDR3 DNA is TGCGCCAGCAGTGAGTCGAAAGCGTGGGACACTGAAGCTTTCTTT. Encoded protein: CASSESKAWDTEAFF.

This clone turned up a few times. A read error may account for a junction end that differs from germline. V usage is TRBV2 and J usage is TRBJ2-1, with 10 bases identical to TRBD2. Per the germline V gene, CDR1 is SNHLY and CDR2 is FYNNEI. CDR3 length: 15 amino acids. The CDR3 coding sequence is TGTGCCAGCAGTCAAGCGGGGGGGATCTACAATGAGCAGTTCTTC. Encoded protein: CASSQAGGIYNEQFF.